Below, one T cell receptor beta chain is given with its context. The antigen it binds to is not known. No much larger clone exists at a distance of one base, and base qualities are not known. TCRbeta CDR3 regions were amplified from genomic DNA by means of the immunoSEQ Assay, a bias-controlled multiplex PCR. The study's processing was this. Within the assay, amplification of reference gene primers was used to estimate how many nucleated cells each sample contained. To quantify the absolute abundance of each unique TCRbeta CDR3 rearrangement, sequence reads were collapsed and filtered. Productive Simpson clonality was computed per sample as the square root of Simpson's diversity index over productive rearrangements. The table comes from immuneACCESS by way of TCRdb, which keeps in-frame sequences with V and J called. Part of the clones is missing from these tables; in studies checked, under half for an unresolved V gene and the rest for unknown reasons. For V, J and clone size, that table is used; D and trimming come from the DNA. For this sample the table gives roughly 53,000 clones, of which around 85% were detected only once. Around a sixth of the sample belongs to the ten largest clones.

Whole blood was collected in K2EDTA tubes by collaborating institutions according to the institutions' own protocols. For TCRbeta analysis, collaborator samples were shipped as frozen whole blood, as isolated PBMCs, or as DNA extracted from either sample type. These data are taken from a study of blood T cell repertoires in COVID-19 (dated by TCRdb to 2020 to 2021). Regarding the complete study: Samples covering the acute and convalescent phases of COVID-19 were provided by collaborators in the United States, Italy and Spain. The prospective study material was composed of cDNA or gDNA derived from T cells, B-cell-depleted T cells, or PBMCs. Deeply sampled blood TCRbeta repertoires from subjects exposed to, actively infected with, or recovered from COVID-19 were included in the dataset. A freely available public database, intended as a resource for researchers studying the immune response to SARS-CoV-2, is where the repertoires were released. Samples were obtained from the ongoing ImmuneRACE study (first 160 participants) and from over 1,000 subjects provided by 6 global collaborators. Nearly every sample came with metadata listing a de-identified subject ID, COVID-19 status, age in years and sex. HLA class I and class II types, where available, came from metadata supplied by the sample provider rather than from assay-based typing. What the research found in general, with its limitations: Clinical and demographic metadata were provided uncurated, with the amount varying by source and participant.

Material: peripheral blood. This TCR was recovered from a man in his 70s with active COVID-19.

CDR3 reads: CASSLATSGTFF. The base sequence is TGTGCCAGCAGCTTAGCTACTAGCGGGACGTTCTTC. The chain employs TRBV11-2 and TRBJ2-1, and 10 bases in between align with TRBD2. The germline V gene gives CDR1 as SGHAT and CDR2 as FQNNGV. From the cysteine up to the phenylalanine, the CDR3 has a length of 12 residues. The retained sequence is limited to the CDR3, 36 bases, with the frame set at the first base. For this chain, trimming is 1 base at the V end and 15 bases at the J end, and the number of junction bases without a gene match is 3.